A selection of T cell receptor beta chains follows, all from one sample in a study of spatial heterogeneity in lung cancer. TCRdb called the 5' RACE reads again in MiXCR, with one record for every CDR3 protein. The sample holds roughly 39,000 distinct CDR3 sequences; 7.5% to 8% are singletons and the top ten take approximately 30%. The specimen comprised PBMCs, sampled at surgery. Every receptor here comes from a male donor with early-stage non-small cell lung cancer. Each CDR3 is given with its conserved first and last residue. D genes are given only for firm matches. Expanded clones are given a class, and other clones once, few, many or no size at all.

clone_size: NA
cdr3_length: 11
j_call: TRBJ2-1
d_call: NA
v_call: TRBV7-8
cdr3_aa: CASSFGSEQFF
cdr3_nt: TGTGCCAGCAGCTTTGGATCGGAGCAGTTCTTC

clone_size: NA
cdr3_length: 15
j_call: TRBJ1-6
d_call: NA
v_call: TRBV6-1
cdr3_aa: CASGPGRPNNSPLHF
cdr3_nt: TGTGCCAGCGGCCCGGGACGGCCAAATAATTCACCCCTCCACTTT

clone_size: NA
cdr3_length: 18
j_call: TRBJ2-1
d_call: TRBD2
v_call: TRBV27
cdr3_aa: CASSSPGLAGNPYNEQFF
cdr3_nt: TGTGCCAGCAGTTCCCCCGGACTAGCGGGAAACCCCTACAATGAGCAGTTCTTC

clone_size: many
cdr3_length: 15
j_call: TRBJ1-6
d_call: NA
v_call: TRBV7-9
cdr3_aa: CASSLGRGNNSPLHF
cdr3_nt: TGTGCCAGCAGCTTAGGTCGGGGAAATAATTCACCCCTCCACTTT

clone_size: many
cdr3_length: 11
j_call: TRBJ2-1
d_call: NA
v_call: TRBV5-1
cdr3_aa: CASSIHNEQFF
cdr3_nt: TGCGCCAGCAGCATCCACAATGAGCAGTTCTTC

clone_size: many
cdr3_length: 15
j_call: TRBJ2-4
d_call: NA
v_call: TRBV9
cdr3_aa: CASSATGLELNIQYF
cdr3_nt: TGTGCCAGCAGTGCAACGGGGCTAGAGTTAAACATTCAGTACTTC

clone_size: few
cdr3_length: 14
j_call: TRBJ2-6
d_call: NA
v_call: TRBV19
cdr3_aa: CASSGWSGANVLTF
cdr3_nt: TGTGCCAGTAGTGGCTGGTCTGGGGCCAACGTCCTGACTTTC

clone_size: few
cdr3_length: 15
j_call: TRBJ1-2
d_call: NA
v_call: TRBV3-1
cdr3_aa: CASSQDLATDYGYTF
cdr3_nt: TGTGCCAGCAGCCAAGATCTGGCGACGGACTATGGCTACACCTTC

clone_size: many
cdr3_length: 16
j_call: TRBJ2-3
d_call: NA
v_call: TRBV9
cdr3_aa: CASSVSLAGGTDTQYF
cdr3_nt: TGTGCCAGCAGCGTGTCTCTAGCCGGGGGCACAGATACGCAGTATTTT

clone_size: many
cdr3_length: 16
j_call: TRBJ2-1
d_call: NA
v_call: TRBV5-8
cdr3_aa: CASSLAKVLSGNEQFF
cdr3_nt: TGTGCCAGCAGCTTGGCCAAGGTCCTTTCAGGCAATGAGCAGTTCTTC

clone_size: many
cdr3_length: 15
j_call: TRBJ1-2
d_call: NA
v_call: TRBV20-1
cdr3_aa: CSARPQRGLWLGYTF
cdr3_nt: TGCAGTGCTAGACCCCAGAGGGGATTGTGGCTTGGCTACACCTTC

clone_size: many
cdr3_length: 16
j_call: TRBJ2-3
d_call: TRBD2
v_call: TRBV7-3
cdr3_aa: CASSLGTSGPIDTQYF
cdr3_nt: TGTGCCAGCAGCCTAGGGACTAGCGGACCCATAGATACGCAGTATTTT

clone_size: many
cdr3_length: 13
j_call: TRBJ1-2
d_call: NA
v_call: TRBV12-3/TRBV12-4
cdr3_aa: CASSRAANYGYTF
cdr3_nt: TGTGCCAGCAGTCGAGCTGCTAACTATGGCTACACCTTC

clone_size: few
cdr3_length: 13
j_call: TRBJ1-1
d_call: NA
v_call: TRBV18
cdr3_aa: CASSPGRALRAFF
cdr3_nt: TGTGCCAGCTCACCGGGTAGGGCCCTGAGAGCTTTCTTT

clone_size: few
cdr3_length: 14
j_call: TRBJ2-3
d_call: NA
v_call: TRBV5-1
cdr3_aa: CASSSRGDTDTQYF
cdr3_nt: TGCGCCAGCAGCTCCAGGGGAGACACAGATACGCAGTATTTT

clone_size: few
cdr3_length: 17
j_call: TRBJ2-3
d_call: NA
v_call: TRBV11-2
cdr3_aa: CASSPGGSGGYTDTQYF
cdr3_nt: TGTGCCAGCAGCCCAGGGGGCAGCGGGGGGTACACAGATACGCAGTATTTT

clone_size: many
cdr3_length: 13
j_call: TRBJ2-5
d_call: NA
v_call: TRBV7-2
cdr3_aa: CASSLRGRETQYF
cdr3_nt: TGTGCCAGCAGCTTACGGGGGAGGGAGACCCAGTACTTC

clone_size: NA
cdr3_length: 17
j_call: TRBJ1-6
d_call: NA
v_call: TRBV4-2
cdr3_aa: CASSQARGVRVDSPLHF
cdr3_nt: TGTGCCAGCAGCCAAGCGAGGGGTGTCAGGGTGGATTCACCCCTCCACTTT

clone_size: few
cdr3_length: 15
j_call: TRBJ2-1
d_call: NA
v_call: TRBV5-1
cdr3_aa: CASSLGAPSYNEQFF
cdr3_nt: TGCGCCAGCAGCCTGGGAGCACCCTCCTACAATGAGCAGTTCTTC

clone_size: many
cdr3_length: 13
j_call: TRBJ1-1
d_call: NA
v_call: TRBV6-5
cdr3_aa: CASQRGPNTEAFF
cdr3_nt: TGTGCCAGCCAGCGGGGTCCGAACACTGAAGCTTTCTTT

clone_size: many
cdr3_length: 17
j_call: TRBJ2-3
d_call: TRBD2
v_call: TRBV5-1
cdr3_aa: CASSLASGGHSTDTQYF
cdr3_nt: TGCGCCAGCAGCTTGGCTAGCGGGGGCCATAGCACAGATACGCAGTATTTT

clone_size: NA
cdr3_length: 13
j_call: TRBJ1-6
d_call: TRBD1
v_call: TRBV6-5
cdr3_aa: CASGTGINSPLHF
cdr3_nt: TGTGCCAGCGGGACAGGGATTAATTCACCCCTCCACTTT

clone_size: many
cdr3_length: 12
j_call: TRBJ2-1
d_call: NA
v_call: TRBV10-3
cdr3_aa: CAISESSYEQFF
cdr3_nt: TGTGCCATCAGTGAGTCCTCATATGAGCAGTTCTTC

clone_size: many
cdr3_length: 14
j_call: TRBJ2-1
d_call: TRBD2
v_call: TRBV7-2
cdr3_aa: CASSLWTSKDEQFF
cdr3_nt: TGTGCCAGCAGCTTATGGACTAGCAAGGATGAGCAGTTCTTC

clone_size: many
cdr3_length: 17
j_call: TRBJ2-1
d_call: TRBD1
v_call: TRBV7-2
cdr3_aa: CASSHVAAQGTYNEQFF
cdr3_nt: TGTGCCAGCAGCCACGTCGCGGCACAGGGGACCTACAATGAGCAGTTCTTC

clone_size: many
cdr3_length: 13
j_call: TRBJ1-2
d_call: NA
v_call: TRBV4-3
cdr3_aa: CASSQDAGYGYTF
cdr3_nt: TGCGCCAGCAGCCAAGATGCTGGCTATGGCTACACCTTC

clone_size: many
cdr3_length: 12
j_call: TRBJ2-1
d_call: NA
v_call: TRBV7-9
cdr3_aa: CASRSTGDEQFF
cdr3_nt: TGTGCCAGCAGATCGACTGGGGATGAGCAGTTCTTC

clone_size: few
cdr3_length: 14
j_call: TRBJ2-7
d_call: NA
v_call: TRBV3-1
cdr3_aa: CASSQDGGEYEQYF
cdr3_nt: TGTGCCAGCAGCCAAGATGGAGGGGAGTACGAGCAGTACTTC

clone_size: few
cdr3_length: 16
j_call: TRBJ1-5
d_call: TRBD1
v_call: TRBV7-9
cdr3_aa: CASSSDRGGGNQPQHF
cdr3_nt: TGTGCCAGCAGCTCTGACAGGGGAGGGGGCAATCAGCCCCAGCATTTT

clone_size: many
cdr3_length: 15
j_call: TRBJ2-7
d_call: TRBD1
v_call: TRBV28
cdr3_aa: CASRTLDREDYEQYF
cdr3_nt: TGTGCCAGCAGAACGTTGGACAGGGAGGATTACGAGCAGTACTTC

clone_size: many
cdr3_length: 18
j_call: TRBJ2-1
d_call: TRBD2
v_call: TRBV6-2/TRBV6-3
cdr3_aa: CASGGLAGVRVSGNEQFF
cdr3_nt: TGTGCCAGCGGGGGACTAGCGGGGGTAAGAGTTAGTGGCAATGAGCAGTTCTTC

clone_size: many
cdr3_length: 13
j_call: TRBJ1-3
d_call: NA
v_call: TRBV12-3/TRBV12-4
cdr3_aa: CASKRGAGNTIYF
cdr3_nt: TGTGCCAGCAAACGGGGAGCTGGAAACACCATATATTTT

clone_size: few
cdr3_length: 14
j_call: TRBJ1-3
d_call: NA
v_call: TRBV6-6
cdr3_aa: CASSAERVGNTIYF
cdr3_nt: TGTGCCAGCAGTGCCGAGAGGGTTGGAAACACCATATATTTT

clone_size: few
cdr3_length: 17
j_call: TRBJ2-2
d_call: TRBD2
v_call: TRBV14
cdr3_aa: CASSQGLAGANTGELFF
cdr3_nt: TGTGCCAGCAGCCAAGGACTAGCGGGAGCAAACACCGGGGAGCTGTTTTTT

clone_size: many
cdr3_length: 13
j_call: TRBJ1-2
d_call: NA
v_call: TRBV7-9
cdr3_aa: CASSAQVNYGYTF
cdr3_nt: TGTGCCAGCAGCGCACAGGTTAACTATGGCTACACCTTC

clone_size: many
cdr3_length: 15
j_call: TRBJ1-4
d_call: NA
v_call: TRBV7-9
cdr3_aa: CASGPPLGAGEKLFF
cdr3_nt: TGTGCCAGCGGCCCACCTTTGGGGGCGGGTGAAAAACTGTTTTTT

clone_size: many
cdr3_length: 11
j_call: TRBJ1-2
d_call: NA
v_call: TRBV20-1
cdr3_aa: CSAKGLYGYTF
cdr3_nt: TGCAGTGCTAAAGGACTTTATGGCTACACCTTC

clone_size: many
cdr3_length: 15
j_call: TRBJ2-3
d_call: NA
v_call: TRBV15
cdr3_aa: CATSRDRGSADTQYF
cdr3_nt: TGTGCCACCAGCAGAGATCGAGGGTCCGCAGATACGCAGTATTTT

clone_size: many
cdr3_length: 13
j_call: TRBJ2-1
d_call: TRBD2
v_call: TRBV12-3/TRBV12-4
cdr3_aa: CASSPAGDNEQFF
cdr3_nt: TGTGCCAGCAGTCCAGCGGGAGACAATGAGCAGTTCTTC

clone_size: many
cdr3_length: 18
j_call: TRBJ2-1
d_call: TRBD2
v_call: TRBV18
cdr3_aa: CASSPSLAGIGSYNEQFF
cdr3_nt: TGTGCCAGCTCACCCTCACTAGCGGGGATTGGCTCCTACAATGAGCAGTTCTTC

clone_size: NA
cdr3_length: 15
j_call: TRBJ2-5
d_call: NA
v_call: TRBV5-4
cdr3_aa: CASTLTGPVPETQYF
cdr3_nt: TGTGCCAGCACCCTAACCGGGCCAGTCCCAGAGACCCAGTACTTC

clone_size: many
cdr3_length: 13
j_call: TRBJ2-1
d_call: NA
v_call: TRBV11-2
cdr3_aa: CASSAGQFHEQFF
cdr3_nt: TGTGCCAGCAGCGCGGGACAGTTCCATGAGCAGTTCTTC

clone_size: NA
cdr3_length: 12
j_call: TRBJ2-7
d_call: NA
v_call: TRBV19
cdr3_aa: CATAGSGYEQYF
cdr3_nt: TGTGCCACCGCGGGGTCAGGCTACGAGCAGTACTTC

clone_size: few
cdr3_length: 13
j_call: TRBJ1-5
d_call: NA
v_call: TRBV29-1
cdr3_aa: CSVEEGGEQPQHF
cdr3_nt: TGCAGCGTTGAAGAGGGTGGTGAACAGCCCCAGCATTTT

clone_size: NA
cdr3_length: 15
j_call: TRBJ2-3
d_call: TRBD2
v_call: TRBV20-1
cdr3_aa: CSARDQTSGRDTQYF
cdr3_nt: TGCAGTGCTAGAGACCAAACTAGCGGGAGGGATACGCAGTATTTT

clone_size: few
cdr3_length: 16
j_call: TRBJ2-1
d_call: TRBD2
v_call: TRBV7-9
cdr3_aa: CASSPLAGGTYNEQFF
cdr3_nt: TGTGCCAGCAGCCCTCTAGCGGGGGGAACCTACAATGAGCAGTTCTTC

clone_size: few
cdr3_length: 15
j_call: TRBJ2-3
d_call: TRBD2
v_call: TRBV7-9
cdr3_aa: CASSLTSGVKDTQYF
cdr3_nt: TGTGCCAGCAGCTTGACTAGCGGGGTGAAGGATACGCAGTATTTT

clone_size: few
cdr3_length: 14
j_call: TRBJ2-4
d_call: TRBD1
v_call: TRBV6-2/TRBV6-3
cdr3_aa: CASSGRQGPNIQYF
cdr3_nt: TGTGCCAGCAGCGGAAGACAGGGGCCTAACATTCAGTACTTC

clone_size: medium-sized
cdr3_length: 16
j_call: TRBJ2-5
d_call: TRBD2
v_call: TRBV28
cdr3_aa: CASSFSSRGVQETQYF
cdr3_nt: TGTGCCAGCAGTTTTAGCTCACGGGGGGTACAAGAGACCCAGTACTTC

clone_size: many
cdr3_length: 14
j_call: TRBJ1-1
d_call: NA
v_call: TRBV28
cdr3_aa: CASSRLWGEAEAFF
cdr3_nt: TGTGCCAGCAGTAGGCTGTGGGGGGAGGCTGAAGCTTTCTTT

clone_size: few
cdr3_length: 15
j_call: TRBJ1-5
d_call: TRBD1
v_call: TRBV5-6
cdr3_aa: CASSFGDRGNQPQHF
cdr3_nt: TGTGCCAGCAGCTTCGGGGACAGGGGGAATCAGCCCCAGCATTTT

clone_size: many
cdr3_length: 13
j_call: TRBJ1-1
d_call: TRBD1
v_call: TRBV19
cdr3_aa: CASNPSGTVLFFF
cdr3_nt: TGTGCCAGTAATCCTAGTGGGACAGTCTTATTTTTCTTT

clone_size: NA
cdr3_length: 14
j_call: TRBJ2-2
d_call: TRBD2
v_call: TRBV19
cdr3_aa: CASSIASTSGKLFF
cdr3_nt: TGTGCCAGTAGTATAGCCTCGACTAGCGGGAAGCTGTTTTTT

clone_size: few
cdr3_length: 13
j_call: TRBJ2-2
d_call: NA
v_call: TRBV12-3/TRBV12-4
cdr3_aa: CASSFQVGGELFF
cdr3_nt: TGTGCCAGCAGTTTTCAGGTCGGCGGGGAGCTGTTTTTT

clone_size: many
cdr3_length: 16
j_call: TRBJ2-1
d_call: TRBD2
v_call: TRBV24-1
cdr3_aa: CATSDDGSSGIYEQFF
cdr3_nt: TGTGCCACCAGTGATGATGGGTCTAGCGGGATCTATGAGCAGTTCTTC

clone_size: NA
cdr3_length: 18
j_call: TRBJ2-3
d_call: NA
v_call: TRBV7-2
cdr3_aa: CASSSLPNGDTNTDTQYF
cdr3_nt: TGTGCCAGCAGCTCCCTCCCTAACGGGGACACTAACACAGATACGCAGTATTTT

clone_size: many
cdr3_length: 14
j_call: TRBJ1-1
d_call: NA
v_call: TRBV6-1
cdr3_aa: CASSERRRSAEAFF
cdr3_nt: TGTGCCAGCAGTGAGCGGAGGCGGAGCGCTGAAGCTTTCTTT